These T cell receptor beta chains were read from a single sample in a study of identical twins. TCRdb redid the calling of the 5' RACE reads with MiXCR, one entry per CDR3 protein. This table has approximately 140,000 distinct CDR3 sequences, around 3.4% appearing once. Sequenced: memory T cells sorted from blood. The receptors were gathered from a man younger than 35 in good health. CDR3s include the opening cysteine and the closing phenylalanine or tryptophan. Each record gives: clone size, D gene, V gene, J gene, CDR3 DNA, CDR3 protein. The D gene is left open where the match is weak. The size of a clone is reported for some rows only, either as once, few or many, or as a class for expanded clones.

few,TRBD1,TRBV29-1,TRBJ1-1,TGCAGCGCTAGGACAGGCTCAAACACTGAAGCTTTCTTT,CSARTGSNTEAFF
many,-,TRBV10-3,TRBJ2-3,TGTGCCATCAGAAACACAGATACGCAGTATTTT,CAIRNTDTQYF
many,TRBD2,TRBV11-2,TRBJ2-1,TGTGCCAGCAGGCTAGCGGACCGCTATTACAATGAGCAGTTCTTC,CASRLADRYYNEQFF
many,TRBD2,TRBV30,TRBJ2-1,TGTGCCTGGAGGTCCTTAGCGGGAGGGCCGAACAATGAGCAGTTCTTC,CAWRSLAGGPNNEQFF
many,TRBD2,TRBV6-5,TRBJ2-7,TGTGCCAGCAGTTACCCCCCGGATAGCGGGAGAACCCACGAGCAGTACTTC,CASSYPPDSGRTHEQYF
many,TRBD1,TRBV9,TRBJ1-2,TGTGCCAGCAGCGTAGCGGTGGGACAGAGCAACTATGGCTACACCTTC,CASSVAVGQSNYGYTF
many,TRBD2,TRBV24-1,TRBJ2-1,TGTGCCACCAGTGATTCGATAGCGGGAAGCGATGAGCAGTTCTTC,CATSDSIAGSDEQFF
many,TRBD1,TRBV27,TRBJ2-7,TGTGCCAGCAGTTTAAAGGGGGCATACGAGCAGTACTTC,CASSLKGAYEQYF
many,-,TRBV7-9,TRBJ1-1,TGTGCCAGCAGCTTCCCACGGAACACTGAAGCTTTCTTT,CASSFPRNTEAFF
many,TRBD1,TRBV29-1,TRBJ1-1,TGCAGCGCCGCAAGACAGGGGCAGAGTGAAGCTTTCTTT,CSAARQGQSEAFF
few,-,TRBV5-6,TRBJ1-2,TGTGCCAGCAGCTTGCGGCAGGCTGACGGCTACACCTTC,CASSLRQADGYTF
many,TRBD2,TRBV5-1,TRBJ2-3,TGCGCCAGCAGCTTGGGCCGGGGAGGGACAGATACGCAGTATTTT,CASSLGRGGTDTQYF
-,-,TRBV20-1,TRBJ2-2,TGCAGTGCTAGGGGACTTTCGAACACCGGGGAGCTGTTTTTT,CSARGLSNTGELFF
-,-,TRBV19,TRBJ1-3,TGTGCCAGTAGTCCTCGGGGATCCACTGGAAACACCATATATTTT,CASSPRGSTGNTIYF
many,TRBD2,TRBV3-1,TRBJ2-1,TGTGCCAGCAGCCTGGGACCTACGGGGGGGCAGTTCTTC,CASSLGPTGGQFF
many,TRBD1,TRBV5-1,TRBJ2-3,TGCGCCAGCCGTATCGGACAGGGGAAGATGAGGACAGATACGCAGTATTTT,CASRIGQGKMRTDTQYF
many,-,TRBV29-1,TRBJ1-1,TGCAGCGTAACGAGGGCAGAAGCTTTCTTT,CSVTRAEAFF
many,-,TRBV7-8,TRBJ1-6,TGTGCCAGCAGCTTTATCAGGACCAGACCCCTCCACTTT,CASSFIRTRPLHF
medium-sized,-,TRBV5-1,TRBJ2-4,TGCGCCAGCAGCTTGGGGGGGGACAGAAGAAACATTCAGTACTTC,CASSLGGDRRNIQYF
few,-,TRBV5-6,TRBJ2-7,TGTGCCAGCAGCTTGGCCGCAGCACATGATTTTTACGAGCAGTACTTC,CASSLAAAHDFYEQYF
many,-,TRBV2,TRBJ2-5,TGTGCCAGCAGTGGACAGTTGGAGACCCAGTACTTC,CASSGQLETQYF
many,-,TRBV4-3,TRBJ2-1,TGCGCCAGCAGCCACAGCCTGCGGGGGCCCGAAAATGAGCAGTTCTTC,CASSHSLRGPENEQFF
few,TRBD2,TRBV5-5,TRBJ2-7,TGTGCCAGCAGCCGCGGACTAGCGGGGGACTCCTACGAGCAGTACTTC,CASSRGLAGDSYEQYF
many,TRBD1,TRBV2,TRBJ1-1,TGTGCCAGCAGAGCGACAGGGGCTCCTGACACTGAAGCTTTCTTT,CASRATGAPDTEAFF
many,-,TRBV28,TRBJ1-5,TGTGCCAGCCGAGGAGAGGGCCGGTCCAATCAGCCCCAGCATTTT,CASRGEGRSNQPQHF
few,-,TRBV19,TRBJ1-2,TGTGCCAGTAGTATGTTGGGCCTATATGGCTACACCTTC,CASSMLGLYGYTF
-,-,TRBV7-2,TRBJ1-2,TGTGCCAGCAGCTTAGGGGAACTCGGAAGGACCTTC,CASSLGELGRTF
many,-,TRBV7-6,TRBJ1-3,TGTGCCAGCAGCTCCCTCCGGGGCGGAAACACCATATATTTT,CASSSLRGGNTIYF
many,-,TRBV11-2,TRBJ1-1,TGTGCCAGCAGCCCCGAGTGGGGGGGCACTGAAGCTTTCTTT,CASSPEWGGTEAFF
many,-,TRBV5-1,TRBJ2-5,TGCGCCAGCAGCACTATACTCGAGGAGACCCAGTACTTC,CASSTILEETQYF
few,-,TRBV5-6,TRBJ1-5,TGTGCCAGCAGCTTGGGCCCGCGCGCGAACAGATTTGTCAATCAGCCCCAGCATTTT,CASSLGPRANRFVNQPQHF
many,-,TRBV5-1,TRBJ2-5,TGCGCCAGCAGCCCGTACGGGGGGCGAGGGGAGACCCAGTACTTC,CASSPYGGRGETQYF
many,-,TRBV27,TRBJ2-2,TGTGCCAGCAGGGGTTCGGGCGCCGGGGAGCTGTTTTTT,CASRGSGAGELFF
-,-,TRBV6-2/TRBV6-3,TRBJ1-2,TGTGCCAGCAGTCGACAGCCGACTAACTATGGCTACACCTTC,CASSRQPTNYGYTF
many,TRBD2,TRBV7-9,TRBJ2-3,TGTGCCAGCAGGTTGACTAGCGGGAGCACAGATACGCAGTATTTT,CASRLTSGSTDTQYF
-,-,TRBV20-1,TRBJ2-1,TGCAGTGCTATACGTCCGGGAGCTATGGGGAATGAGCAGTTCTTC,CSAIRPGAMGNEQFF
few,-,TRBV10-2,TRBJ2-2,TGCGCCAGCAGTGAGTCCCCCCCGGGGGCCGGGCTCTTCTCCCCCGGGGAGCTGTTTTTT,CASSESPPGAGLFSPGELFF
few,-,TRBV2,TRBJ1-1,TGTGCCAGCAATTACAGAAACACTGAAGCTTTCTTT,CASNYRNTEAFF
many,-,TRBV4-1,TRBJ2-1,TGCGCCAGCAGCCAAGATTTGAGCTCCTACAATGAGCAGTTCTTC,CASSQDLSSYNEQFF
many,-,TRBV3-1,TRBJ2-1,TGTGCCAGCAGCCCAGGGGGGGCGGGGGCCAATGAGCAGTTCTTC,CASSPGGAGANEQFF
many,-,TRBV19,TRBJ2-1,TGTGCCAGTAGTATCCTGGCTGGCAACTCCTACAATGAGCAGTTCTTC,CASSILAGNSYNEQFF
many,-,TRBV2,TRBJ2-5,TGTGCCAGCAGGACCGGAGAGACCCAGTACTTC,CASRTGETQYF
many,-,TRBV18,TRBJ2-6,TGTGCCAGCTCACCCCTAAAGGCCGGGTCGAGCTCTGGGGCCAACGTCCTGACTTTC,CASSPLKAGSSSGANVLTF
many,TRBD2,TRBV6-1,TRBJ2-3,TGCGCCAGCAGTGAAGGAGGACTAGCGGGAGCCACGCTACGGTATTTT,CASSEGGLAGATLRYF
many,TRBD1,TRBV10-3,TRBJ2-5,TGTGCCATCAGTGAGACAGGGGCCACGACCCAGTACTTC,CAISETGATTQYF
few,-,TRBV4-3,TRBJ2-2,TGCGCCAGCAGCCAAATTAGGGGATCTGTGGAGCTGTTTTTT,CASSQIRGSVELFF
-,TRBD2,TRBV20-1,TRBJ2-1,TGCAGTGCCGGGACTAGCGGGACCCTCCACAATGAGCAGTTCTTC,CSAGTSGTLHNEQFF